This T cell receptor (beta chain) appears in the sequencing data of a study of blood T cell repertoires in COVID-19. The method was immunoSEQ multiplex PCR; TCRdb's version includes in-frame clones alone and lacks a portion of them. This sample carries hundreds of thousands of clones, 82% of them seen once, and the ten largest clones take 3% to 3.5%. There are 15 residues in the CDR3. The junction had 6 bases not matched to a gene; V was cut back by 5 bases and J by 4 bases. Germline V gene sequence: CDR1 PRHDT, CDR2 FYEKMQ (reference sequence). This clone is judged medium-sized (0.01 to 0.1%). Participant-reported clinical history was the basis for cohort assignment.

The receptor was isolated from a woman aged 55-70 years who had recovered from COVID-19. The chain combines TRBV13 with TRBJ2-1; TRBD2 matches at 9 bases. Sequenced material: PBMCs or T cells enriched from blood (not recorded which). The CDR3 loop reads CASSLQTSGYNEQFF. For the CDR3, the DNA is TGTGCCAGCAGCCTCCAGACTAGCGGTTACAATGAGCAGTTCTTC.